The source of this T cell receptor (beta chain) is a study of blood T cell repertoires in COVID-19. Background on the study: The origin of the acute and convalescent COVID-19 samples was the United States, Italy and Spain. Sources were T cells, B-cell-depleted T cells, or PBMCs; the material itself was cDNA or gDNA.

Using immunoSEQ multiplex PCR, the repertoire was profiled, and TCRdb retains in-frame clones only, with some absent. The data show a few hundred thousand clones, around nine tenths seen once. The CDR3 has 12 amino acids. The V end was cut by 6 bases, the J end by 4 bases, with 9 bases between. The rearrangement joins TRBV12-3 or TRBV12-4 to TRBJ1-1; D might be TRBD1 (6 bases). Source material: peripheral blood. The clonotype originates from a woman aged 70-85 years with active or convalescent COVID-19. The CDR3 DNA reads TGTGCCAGCAGACAGGGACCCACTGAAGCTTTCTTT. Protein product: CASRQGPTEAFF.